One and the same sample provided the 16 T cell receptor beta chains below, sequenced in a study of response to subunit inactivated influenza vaccine. TCRdb independently ran MiXCR on the RT-PCR reads; one entry per CDR3 protein. The data contain 550,000 to 800,000 distinct CDR3 sequences, around a sixth of them singletons. The starting material was PBMCs from blood, obtained less than 13 days after vaccination. The receptors were sampled from a man aged 50 to 59 who received an inactivated influenza vaccine.

The chain employs TRBV4-1 and TRBJ2-1; D assignment may be TRBD1 or TRBD2 (5 bases each). Trimming took off 4 bases at V and 4 bases at J, with 11 bases between the two ends. This CDR3 is 14 amino acids long. Germline CDR1 reads MGHRA; CDR2 reads YSYEKL. The CDR3 bases are TGCGCCAGCAGCCGGGACCCTCAATACAATGAGCAGTTCTTC. It is translated as CASSRDPQYNEQFF.

CDR3 protein: CATSRNLQTSGGGETQYF. The CDR3 DNA reads TGTGCCACCAGCAGGAACCTCCAGACTAGCGGAGGGGGGGAGACCCAGTACTTC. The chain combines TRBV15 with TRBJ2-5, with 9 bases lining up with TRBD2. CDR3 size: 18 residues. Germline CDR1 reads LNHNV; CDR2 reads YYDKDF (reference sequence). Trimming cost V 3 bases and J 5 bases; bases outside gene matches: 16.

This chain's CDR3 is CSARGSRLATNEKLFF. The CDR3 nucleotides are TGCAGTGCTAGAGGATCAAGACTCGCAACTAATGAAAAACTGTTTTTT. The chain is built from TRBV20-1 and TRBJ1-4; D unclear. The CDR3 spans 16 residues. CDR1 DFQATT and CDR2 SNEGSKA come from the germline V gene (reference sequence). The V gene lost 1 base and the J gene lost 0 bases, with 12 bases spanning the gap.

This clonotype has at least ten counts. The V and J genes are TRBV7-2 and TRBJ1-4; no clear D gene. Germline-derived CDR1 and CDR2 are SGHTA and FQGNSA. CDR3 length equals 14 residues. Deletions cut 7 bases from V and 8 bases from J, with 17 bases between. The DNA of the CDR3 is TGTGCCAGCACCGACGGAAGGCGAAACGAAAAACTGTTTTTT. Amino acids: CASTDGRRNEKLFF.

This clonotype was picked up a small number of times. V and J are TRBV6-6 and TRBJ2-7; 11 bases fit TRBD1. Germline V gene sequence: CDR1 MNHNY, CDR2 SVGAGI (reference sequence). The CDR3 is 12 residues long. J gave up 12 bases and V 7 bases, and 8 bases lay outside the gene matches. Written as DNA, the CDR3 is TGTGCCAGCAAGACGGACAGGGGGCGTCGGTACTTC. Translating it yields CASKTDRGRRYF.

This clonotype was counted between two and nine times. The rearrangement links TRBV4-1 to TRBJ1-5; D remains ambiguous. CDR1 and CDR2 from the germline V gene are MGHRA and YSYEKL. This CDR3 is 16 amino acids long. The V gene lost 0 bases and the J gene lost 4 bases, with 13 bases spanning the gap. The chain's CDR3 is CASSQDHQVRNQPQHF. DNA for the CDR3: TGCGCCAGCAGCCAAGATCACCAGGTTCGGAATCAGCCCCAGCATTTT.

This clonotype was found a few times. The chain recombines TRBV12-3 or TRBV12-4 with TRBJ2-1; the D is unclear. This CDR3 has 12 amino acids. Trimming shortened V by 5 bases and J by 5 bases, and 7 bases separated the two germline ends. CDR3 protein: CASSRWDNEQFF. CDR3 in DNA: TGTGCCAGCAGTAGGTGGGACAATGAGCAGTTCTTC.

Ten or more counts support this clonotype. This chain joins TRBV12-3 or TRBV12-4 and TRBJ2-4, with D maybe TRBD1 (5 bases). The CDR3 sequence is 14 residues long. V lost 2 bases, J lost 1 base, and 6 bases lay in between. CDR3 loop: CASSLWGAKNIQYF. The CDR3 DNA reads as TGTGCCAGCAGTTTATGGGGCGCCAAAAACATTCAGTACTTC.

The chain uses TRBV27 and TRBJ2-5; 9 bases agree with TRBD1. The germline V gene encodes CDR1 MNHEY and CDR2 SMNVEV (reference sequence). The junction had 9 bases not matched to a gene; V was cut back by 4 bases and J by 0 bases. This CDR3 comprises 17 residues. The CDR3 sequence: CASSWAGGTGYQETQYF. CDR3 nucleotides: TGTGCCAGCAGTTGGGCGGGCGGGACAGGGTACCAAGAGACCCAGTACTTC.

This clonotype has just a few counts. The genes are TRBV15 and TRBJ2-3; 9 positions agree with TRBD2. CDR3 length: 19 amino acids. The J segment lost 2 bases and the V segment lost 0 bases, leaving 12 bases of the junction unmatched. From germline, CDR1 is LNHNV and CDR2 YYDKDF (reference sequence). The CDR3: CATSRDRGGRGPTTDTQYF. In DNA, the CDR3 is TGTGCCACCAGCAGAGATCGGGGCGGGAGGGGCCCCACCACAGATACGCAGTATTTT.

This clonotype showed up just a few times. The chain joins TRBV7-2 to TRBJ2-1, with a possible D match to TRBD1 (6 bases). The CDR3 is 14 residues long. V shed 10 bases and J shed 7 bases, with 20 bases lying between them. From germline, CDR1 is SGHTA and CDR2 FQGNSA. CDR3 bases: TGTGCCACGACAACGGCAGGGGTATCGAATGAGCAGTTCTTC. Translation gives CATTTAGVSNEQFF.

The chain uses TRBV6-1 and TRBJ2-7, with D maybe TRBD1 (6 bases). This CDR3 region has 15 residues. V lost 6 bases and J lost 0, with 15 bases in between. Germline V gives CDR1 MNHNS, CDR2 SASEGT. CDR3 region: CASRKTGSYSYEQYF. Written as DNA, the CDR3 is TGTGCCAGCAGAAAGACAGGCTCCTACTCCTACGAGCAGTACTTC.

This clonotype appeared many times. The chain is built from TRBV6-5 and TRBJ2-5; no reliable D call. Per germline, CDR1 MNHEY and CDR2 SVGAGI. The CDR3 runs 15 residues. V lost 3 bases to trimming and J lost 0 bases, with 11 bases between them. CDR3 in DNA: TGTGCCAGCAGTTATAATCTGGGCCACCAAGAGACCCAGTACTTC. It translates to CASSYNLGHQETQYF.

The chain's CDR3 is CASSGRGNYGYTF. CDR3 bases: TGTGCCAGCAGCGGGAGGGGGAATTATGGCTACACCTTC. The chain has TRBV9 and TRBJ1-2; perhaps TRBD1 as D (6 bases). From germline, CDR1 is SGDLS and CDR2 YYNGEE. CDR3 size: 13 residues. Trimming removed 3 bases from V and 5 bases from J, with 11 bases in between.

At least ten counts were recorded for this clonotype. The chain couples TRBV5-1 to TRBJ2-2, with D possibly TRBD2 on 6 matching bases. The CDR3 spans 15 residues. CDR1 is SGHRS and CDR2 is YFSETQ in the germline V gene. V lost 2 bases to trimming and J lost 2 bases, with 10 bases between them. CDR3: CASSFVAANTGELFF. DNA for the CDR3: TGCGCCAGCAGCTTCGTAGCGGCCAACACCGGGGAGCTGTTTTTT.

The chain is built from TRBV7-9 and TRBJ1-4; D is possibly TRBD1 (6 bases). CDR1 and CDR2 (germline): SEHNR, FQNEAQ (reference sequence). The CDR3 has 14 residues. Trimming took off 5 bases at V and 8 bases at J, with 15 bases between the two ends. CDR3 amino acids: CASSEKGGREKLFF. The CDR3 DNA is TGTGCCAGCAGCGAAAAGGGGGGACGGGAAAAACTGTTTTTT.